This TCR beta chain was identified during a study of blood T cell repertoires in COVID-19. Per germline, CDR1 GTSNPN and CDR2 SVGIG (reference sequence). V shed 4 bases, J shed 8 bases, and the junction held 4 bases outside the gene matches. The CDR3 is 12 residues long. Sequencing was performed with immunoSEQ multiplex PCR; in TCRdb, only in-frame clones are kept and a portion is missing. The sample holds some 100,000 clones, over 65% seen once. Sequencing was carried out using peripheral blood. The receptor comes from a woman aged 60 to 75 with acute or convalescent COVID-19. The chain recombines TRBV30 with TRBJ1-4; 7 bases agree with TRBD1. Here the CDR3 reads CAWKQGREKLFF. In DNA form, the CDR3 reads TGTGCCTGGAAACAGGGGCGGGAAAAACTGTTTTTT.